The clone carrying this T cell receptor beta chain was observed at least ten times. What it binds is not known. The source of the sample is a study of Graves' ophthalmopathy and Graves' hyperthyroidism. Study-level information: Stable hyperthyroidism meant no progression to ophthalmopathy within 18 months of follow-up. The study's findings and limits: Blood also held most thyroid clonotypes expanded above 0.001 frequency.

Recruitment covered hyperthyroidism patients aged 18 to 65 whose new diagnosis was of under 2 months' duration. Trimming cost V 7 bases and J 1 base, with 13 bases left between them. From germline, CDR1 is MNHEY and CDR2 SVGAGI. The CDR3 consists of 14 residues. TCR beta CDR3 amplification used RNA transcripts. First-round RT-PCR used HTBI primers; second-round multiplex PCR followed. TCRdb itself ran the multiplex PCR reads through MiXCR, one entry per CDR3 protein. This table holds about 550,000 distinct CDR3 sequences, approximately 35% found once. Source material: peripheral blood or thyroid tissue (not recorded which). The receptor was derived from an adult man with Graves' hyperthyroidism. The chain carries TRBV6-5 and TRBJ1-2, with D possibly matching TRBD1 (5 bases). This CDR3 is CASTTSGGNYGYTF. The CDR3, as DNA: TGTGCCAGCACTACTTCGGGGGGTAACTATGGCTACACCTTC.